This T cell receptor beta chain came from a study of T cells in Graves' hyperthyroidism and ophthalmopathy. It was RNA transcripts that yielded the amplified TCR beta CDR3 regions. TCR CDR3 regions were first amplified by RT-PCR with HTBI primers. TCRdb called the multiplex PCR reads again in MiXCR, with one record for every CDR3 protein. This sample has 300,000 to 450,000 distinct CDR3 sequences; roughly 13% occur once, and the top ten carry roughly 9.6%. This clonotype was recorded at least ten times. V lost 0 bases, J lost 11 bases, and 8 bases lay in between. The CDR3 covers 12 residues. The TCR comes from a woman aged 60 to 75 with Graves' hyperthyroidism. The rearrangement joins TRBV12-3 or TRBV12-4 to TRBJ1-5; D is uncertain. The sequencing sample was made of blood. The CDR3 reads CASSLALGAQHF. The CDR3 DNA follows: TGTGCCAGCAGTTTAGCGCTGGGAGCCCAGCATTTT.